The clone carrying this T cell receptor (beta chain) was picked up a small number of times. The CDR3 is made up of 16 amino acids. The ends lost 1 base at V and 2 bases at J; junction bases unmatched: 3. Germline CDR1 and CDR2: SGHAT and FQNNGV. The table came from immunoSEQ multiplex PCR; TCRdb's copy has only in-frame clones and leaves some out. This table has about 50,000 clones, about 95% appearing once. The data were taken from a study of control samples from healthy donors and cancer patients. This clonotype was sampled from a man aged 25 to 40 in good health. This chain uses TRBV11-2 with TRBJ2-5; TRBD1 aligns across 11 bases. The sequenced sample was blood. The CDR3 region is CASSLARDRGQETQYF. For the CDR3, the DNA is TGTGCCAGCAGCTTAGCCCGGGACAGGGGGCAAGAGACCCAGTACTTC.